This TCR beta chain was profiled in a study of T cell responses to AZD1222 COVID-19 vaccine (dated by TCRdb to 2020 to 2023). Context from the whole study: AZD1222 recipients whose second dose came at about 4 weeks and those whose second dose came at about 12 weeks were combined into one group, since spike-specific TCR depth and breadth did not differ between the two schedules. Enrollment into the trials was organized by age into subgroups of 18-55, 56-69 and 70-plus years, and those subgroups contained around 150, 28 and 57 TCR-sequenced participants, respectively. TCR sequencing was performed for more than 230 trial participants, of whom roughly 200 were given two doses of AZD1222 and 26 were given two doses of MenACWY control vaccine.

The time point tag for this specimen amounts to: baseline before first vaccination. Samples from vaccinated people were obtained from the UK trials COV001 and COV002, which included a single-blind randomized controlled phase 2/3 trial of AZD1222 (ChAdOx1 nCoV-19) in healthy adults. For TCRbeta chain sequencing, PBMC samples from trial participants were taken at day 0 and at day 28 after the second dose. Concerning this clone itself: Its cognate antigen has yet to be identified. Base qualities were left out, and no much larger clone turns up one base away.

The CDR3 regions of human TCRbeta chains were subjected to immunosequencing. Per the original workflow: Repertoire TCRs were checked for matches against a reference library of SARS-CoV-2-specific TCRs that had been generated using the MIRA antigen-specificity platform. Breadth was defined as the fraction of unique TCRs that were SARS-CoV-2-associated. Depth was defined as the fraction of total T cells that were SARS-CoV-2-associated. Using the MIRA data, each spike-specific TCR was assigned both to the spike region to which the TCR was reactive and to a CD4 or CD8 class. Log10-transformed breadth and depth values were compared by one-way ANOVA with Sidak's multiple comparisons tests. TCRdb holds this immuneACCESS table with in-frame rearrangements only. Some clones are missing; in checked studies, unresolved V genes explain under half, and the rest has no known cause. From that table come the V and J calls and clone size; the DNA was used to work out D and trimming. The sample records about 150,000 clones, under 95% of which are singletons. The ten most abundant clones make up about 1.5% of the sample.

V sheds 0 bases and J sheds 4 bases, leaving 12 bases between their ends. Via the germline V gene, CDR1 is MGHRA and CDR2 YSYEKL. Its CDR3 holds 15 amino acids, cysteine through phenylalanine. The DNA shown is the 45-base CDR3, in frame from base 1. Overall study results and their limits: The vaccine-associated CD4 TCRs covered the entire spike protein, and the dominant responses fell in regions 160-218 and 743-854. No day 14 peak-response samples were available, so repertoires were characterized only after the peak T cell response. The 56-69-year group was small, and its depth increase did not reach significance, likely because of low power. Epitopes outside the regions mutated in the B.1.351 and B.1.1.7 variants were reportedly recognized by nearly half of the unique spike-specific TCRs. Only five or six AZD1222 recipients were SARS-CoV-2 seropositive at baseline, limiting conclusions about previously exposed vaccinees. A significant rise in spike-specific TCR breadth and depth was observed after two AZD1222 doses relative to day 0 and relative to MenACWY recipients. Participants were mostly white British and included more females than males, and it was suggested by the authors that clonal diversity may have been underestimated.

The V gene is TRBV4-1 and the J gene is TRBJ2-5; no D gene can be assigned with confidence. This clonotype was obtained from an adult in good health. Sequencing used peripheral blood, obtained on day 0 of AZD1222 vaccination. The base sequence is TGCGCCAGCAGCCAAGATACGGGCCTGGGAGAGACCCAGTACTTC. It specifies CASSQDTGLGETQYF.